The 6 T cell receptor beta chains listed next were all sequenced from one sample in a study of Ad26.COV2.S vaccination and SARS-CoV-2 variants. Profiling relied on immunoSEQ multiplex PCR, and the TCRdb table lists in-frame clones only, not all of them. The repertoire consists of just over 350,000 clones, with under 95% occurring once and the leading ten covering around 4%. The material sequenced was peripheral blood, taken after recovery from COVID-19. Every receptor here comes from a human donor who had recovered from COVID-19.

This clone was recorded only once. V and J are TRBV19 and TRBJ2-2, with 7 bases fitting TRBD1. V was pared by 4 bases and J by 1 base, with 9 bases of the junction left unmatched. Germline values: CDR1 LNHDA, CDR2 SQIVND (reference sequence). The CDR3 is 17 amino acids. The chain's CDR3 is CASSSILGTENTGELFF. DNA for the CDR3: TGTGCCAGTAGTAGTATATTGGGGACAGAGAACACCGGGGAGCTGTTTTTT.

The V and J genes are TRBV6-2 or TRBV6-3 and TRBJ2-2; D may be TRBD1 (5 bases). V dropped 5 bases and J dropped 2 bases, with 15 bases sitting between them. Germline V gives CDR1 MNHEY, CDR2 SVGEGT. The CDR3 extends over 16 amino acids. CDR3 nucleotides: TGTGCCAGCAGTGGGGCCCCCCCCGGAAACACCGGGGAGCTGTTTTTT. This encodes CASSGAPPGNTGELFF.

The chain carries TRBV25-1 and TRBJ1-1; D uncertain. Trimming took 3 bases from V and 4 from J, leaving 3 bases between them. Germline CDR1 is MGHDK and CDR2 is SYGVNS. The CDR3 totals 11 residues. The CDR3 loop reads CASSDPTEAFF. DNA of the CDR3: TGTGCCAGCAGTGATCCCACTGAAGCTTTCTTT. The whole variable domain, remainder taken from reference TRBV25-1 and TRBJ1-1, is EADIYQTPRYLVIGTGKKITLECSQTMGHDKMYWYQQDPGMELHLIHYSYGVNSTEKGDLSSESTVSRIRTEHFPLTLESARPSHTSQYLCASSDPTEAFFGQGTRLTVV.

A single count supports this clone. This chain joins TRBV6-5 and TRBJ2-2; D ambiguous. V gave up 6 bases and J gave up 6 bases, with 11 bases separating them. CDR3 size: 13 residues. Germline V gene sequence: CDR1 MNHEY, CDR2 SVGAGI. The DNA of the CDR3 is TGTGCCAGCAGCACCAATCGGGCCGGGGAGCTGTTTTTT. Translated, it gives CASSTNRAGELFF.

The chain links TRBV23-1 to TRBJ1-5; possible D gene TRBD1, 5 bases. TRBV23-1 is given ORF status, its function remaining uncertain. Trimming took 4 bases from V and 5 from J, leaving 36 bases between them. The CDR3 contains 22 residues. CDR3 loop: CASSLISLRPDYHGALDQPQHF. CDR3 bases: TGCGCCAGCAGTCTAATCTCTTTACGACCAGATTATCACGGGGCGCTCGATCAGCCCCAGCATTTT.

The V call is TRBV7-8, the J call TRBJ2-5; TRBD2 matches 10 bases. Germline V CDR1 and CDR2: SGHVS, FQNEAQ. Trimming removed 0 bases from V and 2 bases from J; junction bases left unmatched: 9. The CDR3 is made up of 18 amino acids. The DNA for the CDR3 is TGTGCCAGCAGCTTAGCGCCAGCGGGGGGGAAATTGCAAGAGACCCAGTACTTC. Its translation: CASSLAPAGGKLQETQYF.